The source of this T cell receptor beta chain is a study of blood T cell repertoires in COVID-19 (dated by TCRdb to between 2020 and 2021). Study-level background: Collaborator samples came from the United States, Italy and Spain and covered acute and convalescent phases of COVID-19. The sample metadata nearly always contained a de-identified subject ID, COVID-19 status, age in years and sex. The prospective study material was composed of cDNA or gDNA derived from T cells, B-cell-depleted T cells, or PBMCs. HLA class I and class II types, where available, came from metadata supplied by the sample provider rather than from assay-based typing. Samples were obtained from the ongoing ImmuneRACE study (first 160 participants) and from some 1,300 subjects provided by 6 global collaborators. The repertoires were released in a freely available public database intended as a resource for research on the immune response to SARS-CoV-2. Subjects who had been exposed to COVID-19, were actively infected with it, or had recovered from it provided the deeply sampled blood TCRbeta repertoires that made up the dataset. General study outcomes and caveats: How much clinical and demographic metadata was included differed by source and by participant, and the metadata was provided uncurated.

The junction shows trimming of 1 base on V and 1 base on J, plus 14 bases between the germline ends. CDR1 and CDR2, looked up from the germline V gene, are SGHDT and YYEEEE. Taken from cysteine to phenylalanine, the CDR3 has 16 residues. Left in the record is the CDR3 DNA by itself, 48 bases read in frame from the first base. TCRbeta CDR3 regions were amplified from genomic DNA using the immunoSEQ Assay, a bias-controlled multiplex PCR. Under the source paper's analysis protocol: The number of nucleated cells in each sample was estimated by amplification of reference gene primers within the assay. Sequence reads were collapsed and filtered to measure the absolute abundance of every unique TCRbeta CDR3 rearrangement. For each sample, productive Simpson clonality was calculated as the square root of Simpson's diversity index over productive rearrangements. Drawn from immuneACCESS, this table holds only the in-frame rearrangements with V and J called that TCRdb kept. Clones are partly lost; checked studies trace under half to an unresolved V gene and leave the rest unexplained. That table gives V, J and clone size, and the DNA gave D and trimming. Counted in this sample were 150,000 to 200,000 clones; roughly 89% of them appeared once. Approximately 12% of the sample belongs to the ten largest clones.

In Seattle, one collaborating source enrolled patients while the infection was active and tracked those patients longitudinally over the course of disease. Whole blood was collected in K2EDTA tubes by collaborating institutions according to the institutions' own protocols. For TCRbeta analysis, collaborator samples were shipped as frozen whole blood, as isolated PBMCs, or as DNA extracted from either sample type. Turning to this clone: The clone's antigen remains unknown. No base-level quality is on record; no much larger clone is a single base apart.

This receptor chain uses TRBV5-6 and TRBJ2-5; TRBD1 is a possible D gene, resting on 6 matching bases. Sequences were obtained from peripheral blood. This clonotype was sampled from a woman aged 70-85 years with COVID-19, enrolled during active disease. The CDR3 reads as follows: CASSLLVGTLQETQYF. The DNA is as follows: TGTGCCAGCAGCTTGTTAGTAGGGACACTCCAAGAGACCCAGTACTTC.